This is a list of T cell receptor beta chains from one sample in a study of regulatory T cells in long-lasting Graves disease. TCRdb itself ran the multiplex PCR reads through MiXCR, one entry per CDR3 protein. The sample includes around 340,000 distinct CDR3 sequences, about 18% of them seen just once. The sequenced sample was peripheral blood mononuclear cells (PBMCs), obtained when the disease was refractory, from a patient treated with antithyroid drugs. These receptors came from a female donor with Graves disease. Both conserved end residues are part of each CDR3. A D gene is named only where the DNA matches it firmly. Clone size is not always given. Where it is, it says once, few, many or a class for expanded clones.

CASTQGVWNGEKLFF | TGCGCCAGCACCCAAGGGGTCTGGAATGGGGAAAAACTGTTTTTT | TRBJ1-4 | many | 15 | TRBV4-3 | NA
CASSYETGGRNTGELFF | TGTGCCAGCAGTTACGAGACAGGGGGCCGGAACACCGGGGAGCTGTTTTTT | TRBJ2-2 | many | 17 | TRBV6-2/TRBV6-3 | TRBD1
CAISGGTGDPLIAYGYTF | TGTGCCATCAGTGGGGGGACAGGGGACCCCCTGATAGCCTATGGCTACACCTTC | TRBJ1-2 | NA | 18 | TRBV10-3 | TRBD1
CSARRGISYEQYF | TGCAGTGCTAGACGGGGAATCTCCTACGAGCAGTACTTC | TRBJ2-7 | few | 13 | TRBV20-1 | NA
CASSLDQRTQYF | TGTGCCAGCAGCTTAGACCAACGTACGCAGTATTTT | TRBJ2-3 | few | 12 | TRBV7-2 | NA
CASSPSGRAMYEQYF | TGTGCCAGCAGTCCGAGCGGGAGGGCCATGTACGAGCAGTACTTC | TRBJ2-7 | few | 15 | TRBV13 | TRBD2
CASSLRQGAAGELFF | TGCGCCAGCAGCTTGAGGCAGGGGGCGGCCGGGGAGCTGTTTTTT | TRBJ2-2 | NA | 15 | TRBV5-1 | TRBD1
CASSDGTGGDSPLHF | TGTGCCAGCAGTGACGGGACAGGGGGCGATTCACCCCTCCACTTT | TRBJ1-6 | NA | 15 | TRBV6-4 | TRBD1
CASSLRTGYGPPLHF | TGTGCCAGCAGCTTACGGACAGGGTACGGGCCACCCCTCCACTTT | TRBJ1-6 | NA | 15 | TRBV5-6 | TRBD1
CSATLADQETQYF | TGCAGTGCTACACTAGCGGATCAAGAGACCCAGTACTTC | TRBJ2-5 | many | 13 | TRBV20-1 | TRBD2
CASSYSGQSNSPLHF | TGTGCCAGCAGTTACTCTGGACAGAGTAATTCACCCCTCCACTTT | TRBJ1-6 | NA | 15 | TRBV6-2/TRBV6-3 | NA
CASSLARLHSGNTIYF | TGTGCCAGCAGCTTAGCCCGGTTACACTCTGGAAACACCATATATTTT | TRBJ1-3 | NA | 16 | TRBV7-9 | NA
CASNTWGQPQHF | TGTGCCAGCAACACTTGGGGTCAGCCCCAGCATTTT | TRBJ1-5 | few | 12 | TRBV6-1 | NA
CASSLTELDRSSGNTIYF | TGTGCCAGCAGCTTAACCGAACTAGACCGGAGCTCTGGAAACACCATATATTTT | TRBJ1-3 | few | 18 | TRBV7-9 | NA
CASSGDRFSPLHF | TGTGCCAGCTCGGGAGACAGGTTTTCACCCCTCCACTTT | TRBJ1-6 | NA | 13 | TRBV25-1 | NA
CAIRTGAEQYF | TGTGCCATCAGGACAGGGGCTGAGCAGTACTTC | TRBJ2-7 | NA | 11 | TRBV10-3 | TRBD1